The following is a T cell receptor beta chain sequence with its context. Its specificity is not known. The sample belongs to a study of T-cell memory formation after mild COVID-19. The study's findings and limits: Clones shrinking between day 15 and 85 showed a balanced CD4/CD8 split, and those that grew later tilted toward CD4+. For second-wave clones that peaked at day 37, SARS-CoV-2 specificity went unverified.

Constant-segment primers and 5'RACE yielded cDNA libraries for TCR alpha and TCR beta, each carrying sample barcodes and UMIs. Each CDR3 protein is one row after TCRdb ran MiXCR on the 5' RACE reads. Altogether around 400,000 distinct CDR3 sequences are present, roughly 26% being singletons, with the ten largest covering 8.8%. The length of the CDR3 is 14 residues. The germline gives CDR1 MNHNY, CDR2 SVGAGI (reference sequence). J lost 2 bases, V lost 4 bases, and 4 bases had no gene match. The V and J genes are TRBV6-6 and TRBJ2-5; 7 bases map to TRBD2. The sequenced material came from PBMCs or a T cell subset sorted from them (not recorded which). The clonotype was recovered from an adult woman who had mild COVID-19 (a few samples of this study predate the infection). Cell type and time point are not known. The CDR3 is CASSSLAVQETQYF. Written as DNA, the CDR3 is TGTGCCAGCAGTTCCCTAGCGGTACAAGAGACCCAGTACTTC.